These T cell receptor beta chains were read from a single sample in a study of neurological immune-mediated disorders. MiXCR, run by TCRdb on the 5' RACE reads, gives a single entry per CDR3 protein. The table records tens of thousands of distinct CDR3 sequences, 4.5% of them present only once. The sample taken for sequencing was PBMCs. Receptors were obtained from a man aged 30-40 years with multiple sclerosis. Each CDR3 is given with its conserved first and last residue. D genes are given only for firm matches. Not every row has a clone size; where given, it reads once, few, many or a size class.

v_gene	d_gene	len	abundance	j_gene	CDR3aa	CDR3nt
TRBV20-1	NA	15	many	TRBJ1-2	CSASTGTLGRYGYTF	TGCAGTGCGTCAACAGGGACTCTGGGGCGGTATGGCTACACCTTC
TRBV4-1	NA	15	many	TRBJ1-1	CASSHPTAGNTEAFF	TGCGCCAGCAGCCACCCCACCGCAGGGAACACTGAAGCTTTCTTT
TRBV10-3	NA	15	NA	TRBJ2-2	CAISEEGRKTGELFF	TGTGCCATCAGTGAGGAGGGCAGGAAAACCGGGGAGCTGTTTTTT
TRBV7-9	NA	16	few	TRBJ2-5	CASSLARDREEETQYF	TGTGCCAGCAGCTTAGCACGGGACCGAGAAGAAGAGACCCAGTACTTC
TRBV7-2	NA	14	NA	TRBJ2-5	CASSPRWGYKTQYF	TGTGCCAGCAGCCCGAGGTGGGGGTATAAGACCCAGTACTTC
TRBV5-1	TRBD1	15	many	TRBJ1-1	CASSSGDRMNTEAFF	TGCGCCAGCAGCTCGGGGGACAGGATGAACACTGAAGCTTTCTTT
TRBV7-9	TRBD1	14	many	TRBJ1-2	CASSPRQGDYGYTF	TGTGCCAGCAGCCCAAGACAGGGGGACTATGGCTACACCTTC
TRBV6-5	TRBD2	16	NA	TRBJ2-2	CASSSGTSGVTGELFF	TGTGCCAGCAGTTCCGGGACTAGCGGGGTGACCGGGGAGCTGTTTTTT
TRBV18	TRBD1	14	many	TRBJ1-5	CASSSNRGNQPQHF	TGTGCCAGCTCATCCAACAGGGGAAATCAGCCCCAGCATTTT
TRBV7-9	NA	15	many	TRBJ2-7	CASSEGGIISYEQYF	TGTGCCAGCAGCGAAGGGGGGATCATTTCCTACGAGCAGTACTTC
TRBV6-5	NA	15	NA	TRBJ1-1	CASSYSNGADTEAFF	TGTGCCAGCAGTTACTCGAACGGGGCCGACACTGAAGCTTTCTTT
TRBV9	TRBD2	15	many	TRBJ2-5	CASSVGTRPEETQYF	TGTGCCAGCAGCGTAGGGACTAGGCCAGAAGAGACCCAGTACTTC
TRBV3-1	NA	14	NA	TRBJ1-1	CASSPTLRTGPWDF	TGTGCCAGCAGCCCGACCCTGCGCACCGGGCCCTGGGATTTT
TRBV12-3/TRBV12-4	NA	12	many	TRBJ2-5	CASSSIQETQYF	TGTGCCAGCAGTTCTATCCAAGAGACCCAGTACTTC
TRBV5-1	TRBD1	14	few	TRBJ1-1	CASSLATGVTEAFF	TGCGCCAGCAGCTTGGCCACAGGGGTTACTGAAGCTTTCTTT
TRBV20-1	NA	15	many	TRBJ2-6	CSAPEGVSGANVLTF	TGCAGTGCTCCCGAAGGAGTTTCTGGGGCCAACGTCCTGACTTTC
TRBV15	NA	15	few	TRBJ2-2	CATSRDRLGTGELFF	TGTGCCACCAGCAGAGATCGCCTCGGGACCGGGGAGCTGTTTTTT
TRBV6-6	TRBD2	17	NA	TRBJ2-3	CASSYRSSGGHTDTQYF	TGTGCCAGCAGTTACCGATCTAGCGGGGGGCACACAGATACGCAGTATTTT
TRBV4-2	NA	15	many	TRBJ2-7	CASSQEWTDSYEQYF	TGTGCCAGCAGCCAAGAGTGGACAGATTCCTACGAGCAGTACTTC
TRBV30	NA	10	few	TRBJ1-1	CAWGNTEAFF	TGTGCTTGGGGGAACACTGAAGCTTTCTTT
TRBV5-6	NA	11	many	TRBJ2-5	CASSIGETQYF	TGTGCCAGCAGCATCGGAGAGACCCAGTACTTC
TRBV3-1	NA	13	many	TRBJ2-1	CASTGYRNNEQFF	TGTGCCAGCACCGGGTACAGAAACAATGAGCAGTTCTTC
TRBV11-2	NA	18	many	TRBJ2-4	CASSSGVYGKEAKNIQYF	TGTGCCAGCAGCTCAGGGGTGTATGGGAAGGAGGCCAAAAACATTCAGTACTTC
TRBV20-1	NA	14	many	TRBJ2-5	CSARRGALWETQYF	TGCAGTGCTCGCCGGGGGGCATTATGGGAGACCCAGTACTTC
TRBV30	NA	11	few	TRBJ2-5	CAWSVQETQYF	TGTGCCTGGAGTGTACAAGAGACCCAGTACTTC
TRBV10-3	TRBD1	13	many	TRBJ1-4	CATWTGAREKLFF	TGTGCCACATGGACAGGTGCGAGGGAAAAACTGTTTTTT
TRBV5-1	TRBD1	12	NA	TRBJ1-1	CASSRGQTEAFF	TGCGCCAGCAGCAGGGGGCAAACTGAAGCTTTCTTT